The clone carrying this T cell receptor (beta chain) was recorded a few times. This entry belongs to a study of OX40 agonist ivuxolimab in advanced cancers. Using immunoSEQ multiplex PCR, the repertoire was profiled, and TCRdb retains in-frame clones only, with some absent. The sample contains 50,000 to 65,000 clones, approximately 78% of which appear only once. The TCR sequence derives from an adult with an advanced solid tumor such as melanoma, head and neck, liver or kidney cancer. Sequencing was performed on CD4+ or CD8+ T cells sorted from blood, taken in a trial of the OX40 agonist ivuxolimab.

CDR3 amino acids: CASSINGEAGELFF. CDR3 nucleotides: TGTGCCAGTAGTATAAATGGGGAGGCCGGGGAGCTGTTTTTT. The V and J genes are TRBV19 and TRBJ2-2; TRBD2 is a possible D gene (6 bases). This CDR3 has 14 residues. V shed 2 bases and J shed 6 bases, with 10 bases lying between them. Germline CDR1 reads LNHDA; CDR2 reads SQIVND (reference sequence).